Following are 7 T cell receptor beta chains from one sample sequenced in a study of blood T cells in healthy people across ages. Alongside a J-beta primer mix, a sample-barcoded 5' primer served in a second PCR lasting 7 to 11 cycles. From the 5' RACE reads, TCRdb called clonotypes with MiXCR, one entry per CDR3 protein. In the table there are about 930,000 distinct CDR3 sequences, roughly 28% of which are singletons. The data were also submitted as part of a second study, on T cells of mothers and their children.

The sample consisted of blood. The receptors shown here come from a middle-aged woman in good health.

The chain is built from TRBV12-3 or TRBV12-4 and TRBJ2-1; TRBD2 aligns across 9 bases. CDR3 length: 14 amino acids. Trimming took 7 bases from V and 5 from J; bases not matched to a gene: 6. CDR3: CASNPAGGNNEQFF. As DNA, the CDR3 is TGTGCCAGCAACCCAGCGGGGGGAAACAATGAGCAGTTCTTC.

This clonotype came up a few times. This chain joins TRBV24-1 and TRBJ1-2; 8 nucleotides align to TRBD1. Trimming cost V 3 bases and J 4 bases; bases outside gene matches: 0. This CDR3 has 13 amino acids. Germline-derived CDR1 and CDR2 are KGHDR and SFDVKD. The CDR3 is CATSDGQGYGYTF. The CDR3 DNA follows: TGTGCCACCAGTGATGGACAGGGCTATGGCTACACCTTC.

The J gene is TRBJ1-2, the V gene TRBV12-3 or TRBV12-4, with D maybe TRBD1 (6 bases). V lost 6 bases to trimming and J lost 8 bases, with 13 bases between them. The length of the CDR3 is 12 residues. The chain's CDR3 is CASRTDRLGYTF. CDR3 DNA: TGTGCCAGCAGAACTGACAGGCTCGGCTACACCTTC.

The rearrangement joins TRBV4-1 to TRBJ1-5, with 9 nucleotides matching TRBD1. The CDR3 has 17 residues. Per the germline V gene, CDR1 is MGHRA and CDR2 is YSYEKL. The V and J ends lost 1 base and 1 base, in that order; junction bases with no gene match: 5. The CDR3 loop is CASSQGTGERSNQPQHF. The DNA of the CDR3 is TGCGCCAGCAGCCAAGGGACAGGGGAACGGAGCAATCAGCCCCAGCATTTT.

J is TRBJ2-5 and V is TRBV5-1, with TRBD1 identical over 8 bases. The J call is in doubt because the DNA end fits TRBJ2-7 better. Germline CDR1 SGHRS, CDR2 YFSETQ. The length of the CDR3 is 14 residues. CDR3 coding DNA: TGCGCCAGCAGCATCCGGGACAGGCCCTACGAGCAGTACTTC. The encoded protein is CASSIRDRPYEQYF.

The V and J genes are TRBV10-3 and TRBJ1-6; tentative D call: TRBD1 (5 bases). V lost 2 bases to trimming and J lost 7 bases, with 12 bases between them. This CDR3 has 15 residues. In germline, CDR1 is ENHRY, CDR2 SYGVKD. This CDR3 is CAISETWGDNSPLHF. The DNA for the CDR3 is TGTGCCATCAGTGAGACTTGGGGGGACAATTCACCCCTCCACTTT.

This clonotype was counted ten times or more. This chain connects TRBV5-1 to TRBJ2-7; 7 bases line up with TRBD2. From germline, CDR1 is SGHRS and CDR2 YFSETQ. V dropped 4 bases and J dropped 6; count of bases not matched to a gene: 10. The CDR3 length is 14 residues. CDR3 amino acids: CASSGRGLDGEQYF. In DNA, the CDR3 is TGCGCCAGCAGCGGACGTGGACTAGACGGCGAGCAGTACTTC.